This is a list of T cell receptor beta chains from one sample in a study of shared clonotypes between healthy human individuals. Some clones are missing from TCRdb's copy, which holds only in-frame ones; the method was immunoSEQ multiplex PCR. This sample yields around 2,000,000 clones, of which about 95% are seen a single time; more than 0.95% belongs to the top ten. Material for sequencing was naive CD8+ T cells sorted from blood. All receptors derive from a man aged 18 to 29 in good health. Both conserved end residues are part of each CDR3. A D gene is named only where the DNA matches it firmly.

>TRBV6-6|TRBD1|TRBJ1-6
CASSYAGGDSPLHF
TGTGCCAGCAGTTATGCAGGGGGAGATTCACCCCTCCACTTT
>TRBV7-2|.|TRBJ2-7
CASSVKESYEQYF
TGTGCCAGCAGCGTTAAGGAATCCTACGAGCAGTACTTC
>TRBV6-1|TRBD1|TRBJ1-4
CASRPGQAPEEVFF
TGTGCCAGCAGGCCGGGACAGGCCCCTGAAGAGGTGTTTTTT
>TRBV7-6|.|TRBJ2-3
CASSSGQRTDTQYF
TGTGCCAGCAGCTCCGGACAGCGCACAGATACGCAGTATTTT
>TRBV11-2|.|TRBJ1-1
CASSLSPATEAFF
TGTGCCAGCAGCCTTTCCCCCGCCACTGAAGCTTTCTTT
>TRBV6-5|.|TRBJ1-2
CASTARDTSNYGYTF
TGTGCCAGCACCGCCAGGGACACTTCTAACTATGGCTACACCTTC
>TRBV19|.|TRBJ2-1
CASSPSPGNEQFF
TGTGCCAGTAGCCCCTCCCCCGGAAATGAGCAGTTCTTC
>TRBV5-1|TRBD1|TRBJ2-7
CASSMGQGYSYEQYF
TGCGCCAGCAGCATGGGACAGGGCTATTCCTACGAGCAGTACTTC
>TRBV5-6|TRBD1|TRBJ2-2
CASSLGQGIANTGELFF
TGTGCCAGCAGCTTGGGACAGGGGATCGCGAACACCGGGGAGCTGTTTTTT
>TRBV4-1|TRBD1|TRBJ2-2
CASSQRQGYTGELFF
TGCGCCAGCAGCCAAAGACAGGGTTACACCGGGGAGCTGTTTTTT